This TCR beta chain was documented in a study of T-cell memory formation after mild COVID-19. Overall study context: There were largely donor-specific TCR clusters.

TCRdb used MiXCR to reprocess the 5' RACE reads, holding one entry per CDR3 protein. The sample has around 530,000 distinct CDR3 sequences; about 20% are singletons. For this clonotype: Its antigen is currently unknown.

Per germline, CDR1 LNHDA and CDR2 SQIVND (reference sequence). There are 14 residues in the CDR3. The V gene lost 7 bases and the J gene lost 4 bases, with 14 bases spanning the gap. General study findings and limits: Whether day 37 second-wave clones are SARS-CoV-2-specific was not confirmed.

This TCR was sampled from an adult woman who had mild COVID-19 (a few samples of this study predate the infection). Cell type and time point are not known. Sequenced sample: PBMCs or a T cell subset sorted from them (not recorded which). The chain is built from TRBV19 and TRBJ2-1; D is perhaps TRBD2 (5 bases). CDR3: CASTLLGVYNEQFF. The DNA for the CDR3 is TGTGCCAGTACCCTCCTCGGGGTTTACAATGAGCAGTTCTTC.